Sequencing of this T cell receptor beta chain was carried out in a study of human T cells and chemical hapten exposure. Individual cDNA molecules each carried unique molecular identifiers attached by the library. TCRdb itself ran the RACE reads through MiXCR, one entry per CDR3 protein. The repertoire consists of about 97,000 distinct CDR3 sequences, with roughly 27% occurring once and the leading ten covering around a tenth. This clonotype showed up just a few times. The time point: patch test 3, about 24 weeks after DPC sensitization. The treatment was: therapeutic diphenylcyclopropenone sensitization with weekly scalp DPC. The sequencing used whole blood, collected in connection with sensitization to the hapten diphenylcyclopropenone (DPC). The receptor comes from a man between 35 and 55 years old with alopecia areata. Some clones in this sample may be carry-over from other donors' samples.

The chain's CDR3 is CASSASGDEIDEQFF. CDR3 bases: TGTGCCAGCAGCGCTAGCGGAGATGAAATAGATGAGCAGTTCTTC. The genes are TRBV2 and TRBJ2-1; 7 nucleotides line up with TRBD2. CDR3 size: 15 residues. The ends lost 6 bases at V and 8 bases at J; junction bases unmatched: 13. CDR1 SNHLY and CDR2 FYNNEI come from the germline V gene.